These T cell receptor beta chains were read from a single sample in a study of cytomegalovirus exposure and HLA in healthy donors. The assay was immunoSEQ multiplex PCR, and TCRdb's table has in-frame clones only and misses some. Of about 190,000 clones in the sample, about 84% were seen once. The sequenced material came from PBMCs. Receptor source: a middle-aged man in good health and CMV-seronegative. CDR3s include the opening cysteine and the closing phenylalanine or tryptophan. Each record gives: V gene, clone size, J gene, D gene, CDR3 DNA, CDR3 protein. D genes are given only for firm matches. Some rows mark clone size as missing; the rest say once, few, many or name a class of expanded clone.

v_gene: TRBV28
abundance: -
j_gene: TRBJ2-1
d_gene: -
CDR3nt: TGTGCCAGCACCTTAGGGGGGGGTTACAATGAGCAGTTCTTC
CDR3aa: CASTLGGGYNEQFF

v_gene: TRBV6-4
abundance: -
j_gene: TRBJ2-2
d_gene: -
CDR3nt: TGTGCCAGTTCGGAGACCAACACCGGGGAGCTGTTTTTT
CDR3aa: CASSETNTGELFF

v_gene: TRBV27
abundance: -
j_gene: TRBJ2-7
d_gene: -
CDR3nt: TGTGCCAGCAGTTTGAGGACAGCCTCCTACGAGCAGTACTTC
CDR3aa: CASSLRTASYEQYF

v_gene: TRBV6-5
abundance: -
j_gene: TRBJ1-6
d_gene: -
CDR3nt: TGTGCCAGCAGTTATGAACAGGGAGCTTCACCCCTCCACTTT
CDR3aa: CASSYEQGASPLHF

v_gene: TRBV7-9
abundance: -
j_gene: TRBJ1-2
d_gene: -
CDR3nt: TGTGCCAGCAGCTTAGATGAGGGATACAGTACTAACTATGGCTACACCTTC
CDR3aa: CASSLDEGYSTNYGYTF

v_gene: TRBV18
abundance: -
j_gene: TRBJ2-2
d_gene: TRBD1
CDR3nt: TGTGCCAGCTCAGTCGGGACAGCGAACACCGGGGAGCTGTTTTTT
CDR3aa: CASSVGTANTGELFF

v_gene: TRBV11-2
abundance: once
j_gene: TRBJ2-2
d_gene: TRBD1
CDR3nt: TGTGCCAGCAGCCCGGACAGGGACACCGGGGAGCTGTTTTTT
CDR3aa: CASSPDRDTGELFF

v_gene: TRBV5-1
abundance: -
j_gene: TRBJ2-6
d_gene: -
CDR3nt: TGCGCCAGCAGCTTGAACGGGGATGGGGCCAACGTCCTGACTTTC
CDR3aa: CASSLNGDGANVLTF

v_gene: TRBV7-6
abundance: -
j_gene: TRBJ1-1
d_gene: TRBD1
CDR3nt: TGTGCCAGCAGCTTGGGCGAGACAGGGATGAACACTGAAGCTTTCTTT
CDR3aa: CASSLGETGMNTEAFF

v_gene: TRBV6-1
abundance: few
j_gene: TRBJ2-3
d_gene: -
CDR3nt: TGTGCCAGCAGTGATGATCCCGGAGATAAGCAGTATTTT
CDR3aa: CASSDDPGDKQYF

v_gene: TRBV6-5
abundance: few
j_gene: TRBJ2-5
d_gene: -
CDR3nt: TGTGCCAGTTCGGGGGACCCGGAGACCCAGTACTTC
CDR3aa: CASSGDPETQYF

v_gene: TRBV9
abundance: -
j_gene: TRBJ2-5
d_gene: TRBD2
CDR3nt: TGTGCCAGCAGCGTGCTAGGACTAGCGGGGGGAATCCAAGAGACCCAGTACTTC
CDR3aa: CASSVLGLAGGIQETQYF

v_gene: TRBV6-1
abundance: few
j_gene: TRBJ2-3
d_gene: -
CDR3nt: TGTGCCAGCAGCATAGGGGAAGATACGCAGTATTTT
CDR3aa: CASSIGEDTQYF

v_gene: TRBV6-1
abundance: few
j_gene: TRBJ2-7
d_gene: -
CDR3nt: TGTGCCAGCAGTGAACTGGACACCCACTACGAGCAGTACTTC
CDR3aa: CASSELDTHYEQYF

v_gene: TRBV4-2
abundance: -
j_gene: TRBJ2-7
d_gene: TRBD1
CDR3nt: TGTGCCAGCGCCCGGTCGGGGACAGACCCCTACGAGCAGTACTTC
CDR3aa: CASARSGTDPYEQYF

v_gene: TRBV5-1
abundance: -
j_gene: TRBJ2-1
d_gene: -
CDR3nt: TGCGCCAGCAGCTTCCTTCTGGAGCGGACCAATGAGCAGTTCTTC
CDR3aa: CASSFLLERTNEQFF

v_gene: TRBV7-8
abundance: -
j_gene: TRBJ1-3
d_gene: TRBD1
CDR3nt: TGTGCCAGCAGCCGAGGGACAGGGCGAAGAAACACCATATATTTT
CDR3aa: CASSRGTGRRNTIYF

v_gene: TRBV5-1
abundance: -
j_gene: TRBJ1-1
d_gene: TRBD1
CDR3nt: TGCGCCAGCCATGACGGGACAGGGAATGAGGCTTTCTTT
CDR3aa: CASHDGTGNEAFF

v_gene: TRBV15
abundance: -
j_gene: TRBJ2-1
d_gene: TRBD2
CDR3nt: TGTGCCACCAGCAGACTAGCGGGGGGGCATAATGAGCAGTTCTTC
CDR3aa: CATSRLAGGHNEQFF

v_gene: TRBV5-6
abundance: -
j_gene: TRBJ2-3
d_gene: TRBD2
CDR3nt: TGTGCCAGCAGCTCGGGGGGACTAGCGGCTTATACGCAGTATTTT
CDR3aa: CASSSGGLAAYTQYF

v_gene: TRBV7-6
abundance: -
j_gene: TRBJ2-5
d_gene: -
CDR3nt: TGTGCCAGCAGCTCACCGAATTCCAGGGAGACCCAGTACTTC
CDR3aa: CASSSPNSRETQYF

v_gene: TRBV10-2
abundance: -
j_gene: TRBJ1-2
d_gene: -
CDR3nt: TGCGCCAGCAGTGCCCAGGGGCAGGGGTATGGCTACACCTTC
CDR3aa: CASSAQGQGYGYTF

v_gene: TRBV5-1
abundance: -
j_gene: TRBJ1-4
d_gene: -
CDR3nt: TGCGCCAGCAGCTTCACAGGAACAACTAATGAAAAACTGTTTTTT
CDR3aa: CASSFTGTTNEKLFF

v_gene: TRBV6-1
abundance: once
j_gene: TRBJ2-1
d_gene: -
CDR3nt: TGTGCCAGCAGTGAAGCGCTAGTTGGGTACAATGAGCAGTTCTTC
CDR3aa: CASSEALVGYNEQFF

v_gene: TRBV6-1
abundance: -
j_gene: TRBJ1-5
d_gene: TRBD1
CDR3nt: TGTGCCAGTTACTTGCCGGGACAGAATCAGCCCCAGCATTTT
CDR3aa: CASYLPGQNQPQHF

v_gene: TRBV19
abundance: -
j_gene: TRBJ1-5
d_gene: -
CDR3nt: TGTGCCAGTCGAAGCGGCCAAGGGCCCCAGCATTTT
CDR3aa: CASRSGQGPQHF

v_gene: TRBV7-6
abundance: -
j_gene: TRBJ1-1
d_gene: -
CDR3nt: TGTGCCAGCAGCTTAGCCGGTCAGGGAACTGAAGCTTTCTTT
CDR3aa: CASSLAGQGTEAFF

v_gene: TRBV5-1
abundance: -
j_gene: TRBJ2-2
d_gene: TRBD1
CDR3nt: TGCGCCAGCAGCCAGACAGGGTGGGACACCGGGGAGCTGTTTTTT
CDR3aa: CASSQTGWDTGELFF

v_gene: TRBV18
abundance: -
j_gene: TRBJ1-3
d_gene: -
CDR3nt: TGTGCCAGCTCACCACCCACTGGAAACACCATATATTTT
CDR3aa: CASSPPTGNTIYF

v_gene: TRBV5-6
abundance: -
j_gene: TRBJ2-1
d_gene: TRBD1
CDR3nt: TGTGCCAGCAGCGCGGGACAGGGTAGAGAGCAGTTCTTC
CDR3aa: CASSAGQGREQFF

v_gene: TRBV7-2
abundance: -
j_gene: TRBJ2-5
d_gene: TRBD2
CDR3nt: TGTGCCAGCAGCGTCAAGGGGGGGACTAGCGGGGGGGCCCAAGAGACCCAGTACTTC
CDR3aa: CASSVKGGTSGGAQETQYF

v_gene: TRBV19
abundance: -
j_gene: TRBJ2-5
d_gene: -
CDR3nt: TGTGCCAGTAGTATAAGGTGGACTGTAAAGACCCAGTACTTC
CDR3aa: CASSIRWTVKTQYF

v_gene: TRBV10-3
abundance: -
j_gene: TRBJ1-1
d_gene: TRBD1
CDR3nt: TGTGCCATCAGTGAGCTTTCGACAGGGGGGAACACTGAAGCTTTCTTT
CDR3aa: CAISELSTGGNTEAFF

v_gene: TRBV7-2
abundance: -
j_gene: TRBJ2-2
d_gene: -
CDR3nt: TGTGCCAGCAGCCCCCCCCGGGGTAGCACCGGGGAGCTGTTTTTT
CDR3aa: CASSPPRGSTGELFF

v_gene: TRBV27
abundance: few
j_gene: TRBJ1-5
d_gene: -
CDR3nt: TGTGCCAGCAGTTTGTACAGGGAAATCAATCAGCCCCAGCATTTT
CDR3aa: CASSLYREINQPQHF

v_gene: TRBV2
abundance: -
j_gene: TRBJ2-7
d_gene: TRBD1
CDR3nt: TGTGCCAGCAGTTCACAGGGGTCGGGCGAGCAGTACTTC
CDR3aa: CASSSQGSGEQYF

v_gene: TRBV18
abundance: -
j_gene: TRBJ2-5
d_gene: TRBD2
CDR3nt: TGTGCCAGCTCACCACTAGCGGGGTTCCAAGAGACCCAGTACTTC
CDR3aa: CASSPLAGFQETQYF

v_gene: TRBV25-1
abundance: -
j_gene: TRBJ1-1
d_gene: TRBD1
CDR3nt: TGTGCCAGCAGTCTACAGGGGGCGAACACTGAAGCTTTCTTT
CDR3aa: CASSLQGANTEAFF

v_gene: TRBV2
abundance: -
j_gene: TRBJ1-2
d_gene: -
CDR3nt: TGTGCCAGCAGTGAAACGCCAGTGAATTATGGCTACACCTTC
CDR3aa: CASSETPVNYGYTF

v_gene: TRBV2
abundance: -
j_gene: TRBJ2-7
d_gene: -
CDR3nt: TGTGCCAGCAGGCGGGACAGCTACGAGCAGTACTTC
CDR3aa: CASRRDSYEQYF

v_gene: TRBV2
abundance: -
j_gene: TRBJ2-6
d_gene: -
CDR3nt: TGTGCCAGCAGTGAAGCGCCAAAAGCGTATCTCTCTGGGGCCAACGTCCTGACTTTC
CDR3aa: CASSEAPKAYLSGANVLTF

v_gene: TRBV27
abundance: once
j_gene: TRBJ1-1
d_gene: TRBD1
CDR3nt: TGTGCCAGCTCTCACAGGGGGACGAACACTGAAGCTTTCTTT
CDR3aa: CASSHRGTNTEAFF

v_gene: TRBV7-9
abundance: -
j_gene: TRBJ2-5
d_gene: -
CDR3nt: TGTGCCACCCTCCCCCGGGGGATTGGGGAGCAGTACTTC
CDR3aa: CATLPRGIGEQYF

v_gene: TRBV12-5
abundance: few
j_gene: TRBJ2-7
d_gene: -
CDR3nt: TGTGCTAGTGGTTCGTCCTACGAGCAGTACTTC
CDR3aa: CASGSSYEQYF

v_gene: TRBV7-9
abundance: once
j_gene: TRBJ2-3
d_gene: -
CDR3nt: TGTGCCAGCAGGCGGGGTTCTGGCACAGATACGCAGTATTTT
CDR3aa: CASRRGSGTDTQYF

v_gene: TRBV10-3
abundance: once
j_gene: TRBJ1-2
d_gene: TRBD1
CDR3nt: TGTGCCATCAGTGAGAGCGTCGACAGGGTCTATGGCTACACCTTC
CDR3aa: CAISESVDRVYGYTF

v_gene: TRBV13
abundance: -
j_gene: TRBJ2-5
d_gene: TRBD2
CDR3nt: TGTGCCAGCAGCGGGGTCGGGGGGGGTGGAAAAGAGACCCAGTACTTC
CDR3aa: CASSGVGGGGKETQYF

v_gene: TRBV7-8
abundance: -
j_gene: TRBJ1-4
d_gene: TRBD1
CDR3nt: TGTGCCAGCAGCGAAACAGGGGGCACTAATGAAAAACTGTTTTTT
CDR3aa: CASSETGGTNEKLFF

v_gene: TRBV2
abundance: few
j_gene: TRBJ2-2
d_gene: -
CDR3nt: TGTGCCAGCAGCACACGACTAGTGAACACCGGGGAGCTGTTTTTT
CDR3aa: CASSTRLVNTGELFF

v_gene: TRBV2
abundance: -
j_gene: TRBJ1-2
d_gene: -
CDR3nt: TGTGCCAGCAGTGACAGCTATGGCTACACCTTC
CDR3aa: CASSDSYGYTF

v_gene: TRBV25-1
abundance: -
j_gene: TRBJ1-2
d_gene: -
CDR3nt: TGTGCCAGCAGTGAAAGCACCCGCGGAGTGGGCTACACCTTC
CDR3aa: CASSESTRGVGYTF

v_gene: TRBV5-1
abundance: -
j_gene: TRBJ1-6
d_gene: TRBD1
CDR3nt: TGCGCCAGCAGCGTCGACAGGGAAAATTCACCCCTCCACTTT
CDR3aa: CASSVDRENSPLHF

v_gene: TRBV18
abundance: -
j_gene: TRBJ2-7
d_gene: -
CDR3nt: TGTGCCAGCTCACCAGCTGGGGGGTCCTACGAGCAGTACTTC
CDR3aa: CASSPAGGSYEQYF

v_gene: TRBV27
abundance: -
j_gene: TRBJ2-3
d_gene: -
CDR3nt: TGTGCCAGCAGCCCGCTACATGGCGGGGTTATCACAGATACGCAGTATTTT
CDR3aa: CASSPLHGGVITDTQYF

v_gene: TRBV7-9
abundance: -
j_gene: TRBJ2-7
d_gene: -
CDR3nt: TGTGCCAGCAGCTTAGGGTCAGGGCCCTACGAGCAGTACTTC
CDR3aa: CASSLGSGPYEQYF

v_gene: TRBV4-2
abundance: -
j_gene: TRBJ1-1
d_gene: -
CDR3nt: TGTGCCAGCAGCCAGGTCCCAGGACAGTACACTGAAGCTTTCTTT
CDR3aa: CASSQVPGQYTEAFF

v_gene: TRBV4-1
abundance: -
j_gene: TRBJ2-2
d_gene: TRBD2
CDR3nt: TGCGCCAGCAGCCCGGGACTAGCGGGATCCGGGGAGCTGTTTTTT
CDR3aa: CASSPGLAGSGELFF